This T cell receptor beta chain came from a study of blood T cell repertoires in COVID-19. This clone turned up a few times. Profiled with immunoSEQ multiplex PCR; TCRdb holds only in-frame clones, not every one. Altogether roughly 190,000 clones are present, 70% to 85% being singletons, with the ten largest covering roughly 3%. With 4 bases clipped from V and 2 bases from J, the junction kept 2 bases outside the gene matches. Germline CDR1 and CDR2: MDHEN and SYDVKM. The CDR3 is 15 residues long. This clonotype was sampled from a woman aged 25 to 39 who had recovered from COVID-19. The specimen was PBMCs or T cells enriched from blood (not recorded which). The chain couples TRBV28 to TRBJ2-1; 10 bases align to TRBD2. The CDR3 bases are TGTGCCAGCAGTTCGAGCGGGGGGGCCTACAATGAGCAGTTCTTC. This codes for CASSSSGGAYNEQFF.